A single TCR beta chain is shown here with its context. This specimen comes from a study of cytomegalovirus exposure and HLA in healthy donors. Germline V gene data show CDR1 as MGHDK and CDR2 as SYGVNS. The CDR3 has 14 residues. Trimming left V 4 bases short and J 4 bases short, with 10 bases between. PCR primers comprised 60 Vbeta and 13 Jbeta primers. Clones were read by immunoSEQ multiplex PCR, and TCRdb kept only the in-frame ones, dropping some. There are approximately 110,000 clones in the sample; about 80% occur only once, and around 8.2% lies in the top ten. This clonotype originated in a man aged 35 to 55 in good health and CMV-seropositive. Sequenced input: PBMCs. The rearrangement links TRBV25-1 to TRBJ2-2; perhaps TRBD1 as D (6 bases). CDR3 region: CASSVQGGTGELFF. The CDR3, as DNA: TGTGCCAGCAGTGTACAGGGCGGCACCGGGGAGCTGTTTTTT.